Described below is a single TCR beta chain sequence and its context. Its antigen specificity is not known. No base-level quality is on record; no much larger clone is a single base apart. The study used an expanded emulsion RT-PCR method with primers for all TCR V genes to analyze paired alpha-beta TCRs of CD8+ T cells. Before emulsion RT-PCR, CD8+ T cells were isolated with a CD8 positive selection kit and incubated overnight in about 11 IU/mL IL-2. Library generation was performed with emulsion pairing. A second nested PCR with blocking oligos suppressed unpaired genes, then a third nested PCR added Illumina adaptors and barcodes. Each emulsion RT-PCR master mix contained about 4,500-280,000 T cells, with C-region, Stepout and V-region primers. The Micellula Emulsion and Purification Kit was used to generate emulsions, and Qiagen OneStep RT-PCR reagents were used for RT-PCR. Pooled libraries were sequenced on an Illumina MiSeq with paired-end 2 x 250 reads. The source study handled its data this way. Read pairs were joined in Galaxy and clipped at the engineered overlap into separate alpha and beta files; unclipped reads were discarded. Alpha-beta pairs were assigned using CompleteTCR, a MiTCR-based pipeline in which chains sharing read cluster identifiers are linked by an R script. TCR sequences that were observed only once, about 1-3.4% of the total, were removed as potential sequencing errors. The public reads were reprocessed in TCRdb via fastp at Q25 and MiXCR, keeping in-frame beta chains. All rows with the same CDR3 protein become a single entry with the most common DNA and genes. TCRdb's processing, not the authors', yielded these V and J calls. The sample table records roughly 38,000 distinct CDR3 sequences; about 48% of these occur just once. Around 59% of the sample goes to the ten largest clones.

The germline V gene (reference sequence) yields GTSNPN for CDR1 and SVGIG for CDR2. Here V drops 2 bases and J drops 7 bases, and the junction holds 8 bases not matched to any gene. The CDR3 starts with the cysteine, ends with the phenylalanine, and has 14 residues. Left in the record is the CDR3 DNA by itself, 42 bases read in frame from the first base. The record originates from a study of T cell repertoires in breast cancer (dated by TCRdb to 2015 to 2016). For the wider study: The study profiled tumors, lymph nodes and peripheral blood lymphocytes from breast cancer patients, plus peripheral blood from healthy control donors. ER+/PR+ status was present in the majority of the roughly 21 patient tumors that were analyzed for shared TCRs. Controls included nine healthy donors of an age range similar to the patients. On average, sequencing produced roughly 500,000 sequences per sample and roughly 10 reads per input cell. The study reasoned that TCRs shared between breast cancer patients would target shared antigens, given breast cancer's low mutational burden and rare common mutations. After being minced and digested with Liberase and DNase, tumors and tumor-involved lymph nodes were passed through 70-um and 40-um filters. Tumor-free lymph nodes were processed with no enzymatic digestion, and blood samples were separated using Ficoll. Results and caveats for the whole study, not just this receptor: Genuine antitumor clones may have been missed because singleton TCRs were discarded and only part of each tumor was sampled. Emulsion RT-PCR was regarded as qualitative rather than quantitative, because clone recovery was skewed by transcript abundance and primer differences. About fourfold more TCRs were shared with matched tumor repertoires by tumor-involved sentinel lymph nodes than by tumor-free nodes (around 8.2% versus 1.8%). Shared TCRs were encoded by various nucleotide sequences, which suggests selection and expansion based on antigen. Possible tumor specificity was suggested for approximately 18 TCR pairs that were shared across seven or more patient tumors yet rarely found in control blood. TRBV7 predominated among shared TCRs, which may reflect tumor recognition or a mispriming bias from eight TRBV7 primers.

Sequencing was performed on CD8+ T cells. Rearrangement joined TRBV30 to TRBJ2-1; TRBD2 aligns with 7 central bases. This receptor was taken from a pool of human donors with breast cancer or a healthy control (not recorded which). The CDR3 reads CAWSTAGANNEQFF. The DNA is as follows: TGTGCCTGGAGTACGGCGGGAGCAAATAATGAGCAGTTCTTC.